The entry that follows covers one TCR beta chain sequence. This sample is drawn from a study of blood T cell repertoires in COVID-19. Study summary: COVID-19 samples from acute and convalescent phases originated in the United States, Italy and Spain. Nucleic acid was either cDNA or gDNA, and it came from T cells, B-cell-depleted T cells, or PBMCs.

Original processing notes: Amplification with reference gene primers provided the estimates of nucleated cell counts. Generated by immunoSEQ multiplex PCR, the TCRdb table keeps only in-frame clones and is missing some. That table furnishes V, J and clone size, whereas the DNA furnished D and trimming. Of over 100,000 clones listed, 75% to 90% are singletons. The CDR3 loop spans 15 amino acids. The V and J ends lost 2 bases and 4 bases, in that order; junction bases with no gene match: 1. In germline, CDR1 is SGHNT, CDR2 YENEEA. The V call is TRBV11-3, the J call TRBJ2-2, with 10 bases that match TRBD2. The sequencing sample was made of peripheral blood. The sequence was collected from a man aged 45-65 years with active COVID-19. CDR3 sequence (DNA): TGTGCCAGCAGCTTAAAGCGGGGGGGCACCGGGGAGCTGTTTTTT. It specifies CASSLKRGGTGELFF.